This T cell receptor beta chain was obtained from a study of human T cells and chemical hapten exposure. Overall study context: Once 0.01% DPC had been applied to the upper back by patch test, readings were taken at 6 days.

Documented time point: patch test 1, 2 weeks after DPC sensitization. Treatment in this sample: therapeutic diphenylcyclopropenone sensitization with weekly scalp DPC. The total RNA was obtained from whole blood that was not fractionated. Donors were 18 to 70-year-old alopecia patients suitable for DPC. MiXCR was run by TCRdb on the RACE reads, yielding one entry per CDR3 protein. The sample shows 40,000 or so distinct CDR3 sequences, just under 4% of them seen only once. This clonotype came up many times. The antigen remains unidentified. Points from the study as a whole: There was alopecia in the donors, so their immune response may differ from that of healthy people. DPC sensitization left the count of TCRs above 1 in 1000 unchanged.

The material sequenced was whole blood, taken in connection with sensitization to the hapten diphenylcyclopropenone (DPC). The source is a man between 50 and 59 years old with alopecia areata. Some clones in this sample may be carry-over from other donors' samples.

In DNA form, the CDR3 reads TGCAGTGCCCAGGGACAGGTGAACACTGAAGCTTTCTTT. Encoded protein: CSAQGQVNTEAFF. This chain links TRBV20-1 with TRBJ1-1, with TRBD1 matching 8 bases. The CDR3 has 13 amino acids. Germline trimming cut 6 bases from V and 0 bases from J; bases unmatched to any gene: 3. Per germline, CDR1 DFQATT and CDR2 SNEGSKA (reference sequence).